This T cell receptor beta chain was documented in a study of T cell changes during pregnancy in multiple sclerosis. The repertoire was sequenced with immunoSEQ multiplex PCR; TCRdb's copy has only in-frame clones and lacks some. The sample carries roughly 120,000 clones, around 93% recorded once. The CDR3 totals 18 residues. The germline V gene encodes CDR1 KGHSH and CDR2 LQKENI. Trimming removed 3 bases from V and 0 bases from J; junction bases left unmatched: 11. Sample: peripheral blood, taken before pregnancy. The V call is TRBV18, the J call TRBJ2-1; TRBD2 matches at 7 bases. This sequence was found in a female donor with multiple sclerosis, enrolled in a pregnancy study. This CDR3 is CASSPPGVGGRSYNEQFF. CDR3 DNA: TGTGCCAGCTCACCCCCGGGGGTGGGAGGGCGCTCCTACAATGAGCAGTTCTTC. The complete variable domain, with remaining parts taken from reference TRBV18 and TRBJ2-1, reads NAGVMQNPRHLVRRRGQEARLRCSPMKGHSHVYWYRQLPEEGLKFMVYLQKENIIDESGMPKERFSAEFPKEGPSILRIQQVVRGDSAAYFCASSPPGVGGRSYNEQFFGPGTRLTVL.